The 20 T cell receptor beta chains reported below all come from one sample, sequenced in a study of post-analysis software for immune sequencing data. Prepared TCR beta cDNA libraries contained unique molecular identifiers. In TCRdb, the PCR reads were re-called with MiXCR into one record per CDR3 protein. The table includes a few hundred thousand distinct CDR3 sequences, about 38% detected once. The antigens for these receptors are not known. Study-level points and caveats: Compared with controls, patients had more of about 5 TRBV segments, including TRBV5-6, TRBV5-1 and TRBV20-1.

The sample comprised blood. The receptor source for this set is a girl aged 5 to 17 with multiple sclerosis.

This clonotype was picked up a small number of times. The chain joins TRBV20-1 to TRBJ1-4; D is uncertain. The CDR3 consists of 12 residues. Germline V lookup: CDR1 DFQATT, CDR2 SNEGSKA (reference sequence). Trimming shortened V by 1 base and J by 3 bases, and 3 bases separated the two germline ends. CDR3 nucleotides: TGCAGTGCTAGAGTTCCTAATGAAAAACTGTTTTTT. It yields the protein CSARVPNEKLFF.

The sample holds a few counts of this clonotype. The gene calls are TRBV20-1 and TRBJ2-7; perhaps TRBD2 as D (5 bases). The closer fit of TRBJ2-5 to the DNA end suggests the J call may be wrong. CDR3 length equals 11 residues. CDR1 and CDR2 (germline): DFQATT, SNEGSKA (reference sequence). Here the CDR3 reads CSARGSETQYF. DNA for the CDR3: TGCAGTGCCCGGGGATCGGAGACCCAGTACTTC.

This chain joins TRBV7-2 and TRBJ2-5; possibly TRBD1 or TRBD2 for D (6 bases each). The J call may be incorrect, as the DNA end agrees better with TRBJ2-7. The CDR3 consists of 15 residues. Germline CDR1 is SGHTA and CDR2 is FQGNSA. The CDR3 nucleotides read TGTGCCAGCAGCTTAGTAGGAGGGGGGAACTACGAGCAGTACTTC. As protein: CASSLVGGGNYEQYF.

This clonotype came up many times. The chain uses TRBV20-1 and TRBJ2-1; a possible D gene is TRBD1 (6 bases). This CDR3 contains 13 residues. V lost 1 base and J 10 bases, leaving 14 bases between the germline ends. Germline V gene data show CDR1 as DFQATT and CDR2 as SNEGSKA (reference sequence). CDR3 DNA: TGCAGTGCTAGAGGATACAGGGTTGGCGAGCAGTTCTTC. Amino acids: CSARGYRVGEQFF.

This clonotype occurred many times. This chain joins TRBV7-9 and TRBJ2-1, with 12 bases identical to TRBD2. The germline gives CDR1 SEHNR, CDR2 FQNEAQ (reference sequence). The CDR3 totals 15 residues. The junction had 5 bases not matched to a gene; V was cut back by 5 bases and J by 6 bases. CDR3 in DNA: TGTGCCAGCAGCACCACTAGCGGGAGGACCAATGAGCAGTTCTTC. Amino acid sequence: CASSTTSGRTNEQFF. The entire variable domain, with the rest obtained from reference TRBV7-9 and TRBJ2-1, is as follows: DTGVSQNPRHKITKRGQNVTFRCDPISEHNRLYWYRQTLGQGPEFLTYFQNEAQLEKSRLLSDRFSAERPKGSFSTLEIQRTEQGDSAMYLCASSTTSGRTNEQFFGPGTRLTVL.

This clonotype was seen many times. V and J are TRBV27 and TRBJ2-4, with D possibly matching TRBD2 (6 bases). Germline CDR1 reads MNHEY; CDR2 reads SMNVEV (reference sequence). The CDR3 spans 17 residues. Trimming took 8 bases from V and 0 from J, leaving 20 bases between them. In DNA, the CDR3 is TGTGCCAGCCACCCCGGGAGTGGCCAGCTAGCCAAAAACATTCAGTACTTC. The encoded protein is CASHPGSGQLAKNIQYF.

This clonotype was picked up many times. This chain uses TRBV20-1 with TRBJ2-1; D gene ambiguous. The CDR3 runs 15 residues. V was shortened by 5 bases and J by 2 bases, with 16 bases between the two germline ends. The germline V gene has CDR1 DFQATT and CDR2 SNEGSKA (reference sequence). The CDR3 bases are TGCAGTGCTCCCCCAGTCTCAGCGCCCTACAATGAGCAGTTCTTC. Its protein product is CSAPPVSAPYNEQFF.

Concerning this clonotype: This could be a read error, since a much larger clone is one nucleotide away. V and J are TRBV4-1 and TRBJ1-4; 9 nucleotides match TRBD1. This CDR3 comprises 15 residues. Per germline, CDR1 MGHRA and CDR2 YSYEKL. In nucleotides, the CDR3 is TGCTCCAGCAGCGGCTTCCGGGACAGGGACGAAAAACTGTTTTTT. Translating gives CSSSGFRDRDEKLFF.

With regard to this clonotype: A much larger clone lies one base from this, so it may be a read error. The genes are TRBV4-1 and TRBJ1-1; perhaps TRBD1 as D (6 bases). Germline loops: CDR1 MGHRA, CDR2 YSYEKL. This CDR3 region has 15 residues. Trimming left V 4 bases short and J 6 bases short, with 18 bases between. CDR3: CASSRLRDTASEAFF. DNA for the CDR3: TGCGCCAGCAGCCGTCTAAGGGACACTGCCTCTGAAGCTTTCTTT.

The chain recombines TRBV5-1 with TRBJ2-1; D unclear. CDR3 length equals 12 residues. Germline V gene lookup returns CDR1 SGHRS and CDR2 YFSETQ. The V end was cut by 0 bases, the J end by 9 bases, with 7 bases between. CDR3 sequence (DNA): TGCGCCAGCAGCTTGGACCGGGCTGAGCAGTTCTTC. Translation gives CASSLDRAEQFF.

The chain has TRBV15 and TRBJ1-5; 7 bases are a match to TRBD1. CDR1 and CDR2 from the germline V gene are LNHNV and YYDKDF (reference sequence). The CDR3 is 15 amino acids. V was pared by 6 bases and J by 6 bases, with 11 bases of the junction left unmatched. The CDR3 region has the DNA TGTGCCACCAGTATGACAGGGCCCAAGGGTCAGCCCCAGCATTTT. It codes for CATSMTGPKGQPQHF.

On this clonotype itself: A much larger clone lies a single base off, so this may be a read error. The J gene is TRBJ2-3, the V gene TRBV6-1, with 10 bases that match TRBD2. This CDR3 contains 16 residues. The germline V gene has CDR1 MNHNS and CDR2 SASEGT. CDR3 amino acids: CAGSLWTSGNTDTQYF. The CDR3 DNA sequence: TGTGCCGGCAGTTTATGGACTAGCGGAAACACAGATACGCAGTATTTT.

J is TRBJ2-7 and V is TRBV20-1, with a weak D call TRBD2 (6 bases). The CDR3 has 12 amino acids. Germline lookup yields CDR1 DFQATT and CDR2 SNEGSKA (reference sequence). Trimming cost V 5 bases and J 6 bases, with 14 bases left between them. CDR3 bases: TGCAGTGCTGATCGGGAGCCGGGCGAGCAGTACTTC. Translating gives CSADREPGEQYF.

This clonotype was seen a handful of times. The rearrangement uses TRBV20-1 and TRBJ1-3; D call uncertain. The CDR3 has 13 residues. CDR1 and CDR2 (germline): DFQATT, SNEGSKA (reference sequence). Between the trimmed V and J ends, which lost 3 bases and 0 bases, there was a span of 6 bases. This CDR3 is CSASPSSGNTIYF. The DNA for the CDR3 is TGCAGTGCTAGTCCGAGCTCTGGAAACACCATATATTTT.

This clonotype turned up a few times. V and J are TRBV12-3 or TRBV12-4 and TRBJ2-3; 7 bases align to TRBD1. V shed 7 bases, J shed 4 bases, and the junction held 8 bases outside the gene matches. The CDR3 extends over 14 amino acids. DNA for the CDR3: TGTGCCAGCACCCCGGGACAGAGCGCAGATACGCAGTATTTT. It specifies CASTPGQSADTQYF.

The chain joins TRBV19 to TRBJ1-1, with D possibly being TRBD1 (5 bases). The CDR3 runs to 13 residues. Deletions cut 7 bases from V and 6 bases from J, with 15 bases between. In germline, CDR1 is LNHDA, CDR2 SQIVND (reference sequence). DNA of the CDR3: TGTGCCAGTACACCAAGGCAGGGTTCTGAAGCTTTCTTT. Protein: CASTPRQGSEAFF.

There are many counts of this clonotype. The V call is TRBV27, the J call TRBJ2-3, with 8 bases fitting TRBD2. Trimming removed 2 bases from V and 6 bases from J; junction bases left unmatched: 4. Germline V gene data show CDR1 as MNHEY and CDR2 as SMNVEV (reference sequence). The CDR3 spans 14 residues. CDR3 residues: CASSLRGGSDTQYF. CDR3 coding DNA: TGTGCCAGCAGTTTACGGGGGGGATCCGATACGCAGTATTTT.

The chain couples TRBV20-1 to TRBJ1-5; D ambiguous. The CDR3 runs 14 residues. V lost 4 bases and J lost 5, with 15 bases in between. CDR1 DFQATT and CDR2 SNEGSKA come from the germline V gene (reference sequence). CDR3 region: CSATLGSGDQPQHF. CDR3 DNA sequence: TGCAGTGCTACCTTGGGCAGCGGCGATCAGCCCCAGCATTTT.

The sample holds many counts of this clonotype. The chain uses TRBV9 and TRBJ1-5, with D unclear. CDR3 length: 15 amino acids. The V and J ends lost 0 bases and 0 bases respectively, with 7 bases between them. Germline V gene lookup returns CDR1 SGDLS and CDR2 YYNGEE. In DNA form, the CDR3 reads TGTGCCAGCAGCGTAGGAGAATATAGCAATCAGCCCCAGCATTTT. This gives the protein CASSVGEYSNQPQHF.

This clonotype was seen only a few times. The CDR3: CASSSDRKETQYF. As DNA, the CDR3 is TGCGCCAGCAGTTCCGACAGGAAAGAGACCCAGTACTTC. The chain carries TRBV5-1 and TRBJ2-5; tentative D call: TRBD1 (6 bases). Trimming took 5 bases from V and 3 from J, leaving 11 bases between them. This CDR3 is built from 13 residues. Germline CDR1 reads SGHRS; CDR2 reads YFSETQ.